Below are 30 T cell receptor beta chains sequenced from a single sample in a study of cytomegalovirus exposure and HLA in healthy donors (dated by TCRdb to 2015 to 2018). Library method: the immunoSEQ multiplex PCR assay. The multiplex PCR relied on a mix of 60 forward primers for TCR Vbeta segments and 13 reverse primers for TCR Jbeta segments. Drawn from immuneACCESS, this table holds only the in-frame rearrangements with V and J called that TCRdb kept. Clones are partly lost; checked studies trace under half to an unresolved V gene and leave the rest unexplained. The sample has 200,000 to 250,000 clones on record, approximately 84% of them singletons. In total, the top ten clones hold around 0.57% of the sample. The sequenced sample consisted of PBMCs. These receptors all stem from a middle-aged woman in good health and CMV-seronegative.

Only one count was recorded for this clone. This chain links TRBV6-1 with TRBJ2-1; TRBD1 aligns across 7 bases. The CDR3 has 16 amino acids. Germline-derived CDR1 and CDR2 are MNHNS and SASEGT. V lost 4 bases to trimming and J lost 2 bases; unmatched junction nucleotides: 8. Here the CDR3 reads CASSGHRGEPYNEQFF. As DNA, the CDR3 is TGTGCCAGCAGTGGACACAGGGGAGAGCCCTACAATGAGCAGTTCTTC.

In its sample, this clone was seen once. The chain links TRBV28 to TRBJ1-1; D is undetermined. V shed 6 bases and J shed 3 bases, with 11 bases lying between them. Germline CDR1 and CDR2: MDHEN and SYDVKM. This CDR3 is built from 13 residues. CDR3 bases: TGTGCCAGCAGACCTCAGCGAGACACTGAAGCTTTCTTT. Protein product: CASRPQRDTEAFF. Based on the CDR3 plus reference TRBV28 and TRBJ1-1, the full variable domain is DVKVTQSSRYLVKRTGEKVFLECVQDMDHENMFWYRQDPGLGLRLIYFSYDVKMKEKGDIPEGYSVSREKKERFSLILESASTNQTSMYLCASRPQRDTEAFFGQGTRLTVV.

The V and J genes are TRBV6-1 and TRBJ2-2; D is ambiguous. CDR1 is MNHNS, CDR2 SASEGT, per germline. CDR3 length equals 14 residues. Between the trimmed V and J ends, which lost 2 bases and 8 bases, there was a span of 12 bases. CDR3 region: CASSELSFGGELFF. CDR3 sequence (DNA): TGTGCCAGCAGTGAATTATCATTCGGGGGGGAGCTGTTTTTT.

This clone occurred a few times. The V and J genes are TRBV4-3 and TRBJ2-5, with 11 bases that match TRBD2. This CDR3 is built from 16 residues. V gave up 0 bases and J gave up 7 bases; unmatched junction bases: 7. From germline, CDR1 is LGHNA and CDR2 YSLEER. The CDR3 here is CASSQDQLAGGATQYF. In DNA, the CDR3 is TGCGCCAGCAGCCAAGATCAGCTAGCGGGGGGCGCGACCCAGTACTTC.

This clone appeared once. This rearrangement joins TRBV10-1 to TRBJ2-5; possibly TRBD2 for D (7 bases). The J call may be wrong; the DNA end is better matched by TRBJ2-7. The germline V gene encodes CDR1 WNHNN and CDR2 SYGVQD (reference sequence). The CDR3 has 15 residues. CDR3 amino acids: CASRSGVGGDYEQYF. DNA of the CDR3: TGCGCCAGCAGGTCCGGTGTAGGGGGGGACTACGAGCAGTACTTC.

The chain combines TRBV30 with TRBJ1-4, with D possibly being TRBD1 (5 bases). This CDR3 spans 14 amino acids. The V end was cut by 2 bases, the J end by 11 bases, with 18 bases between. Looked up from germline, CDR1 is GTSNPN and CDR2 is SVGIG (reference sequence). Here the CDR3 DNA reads TGTGCCTGGAGTACCGACAGCCCTCGGGGGAAACTGTTTTTT. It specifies CAWSTDSPRGKLFF.

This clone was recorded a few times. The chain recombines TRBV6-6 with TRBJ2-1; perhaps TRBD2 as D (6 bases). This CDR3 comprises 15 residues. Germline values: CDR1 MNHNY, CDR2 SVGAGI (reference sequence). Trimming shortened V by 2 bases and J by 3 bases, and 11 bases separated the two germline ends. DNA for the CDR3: TGTGCCAGCAGTTACGTAGGAGCGGGCTACAATGAGCAGTTCTTC. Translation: CASSYVGAGYNEQFF.

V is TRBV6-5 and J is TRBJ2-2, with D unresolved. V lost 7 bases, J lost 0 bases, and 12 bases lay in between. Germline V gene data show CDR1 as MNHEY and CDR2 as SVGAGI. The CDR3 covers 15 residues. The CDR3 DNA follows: TGTGCCAGCACCAAAGACACTTCGAACACCGGGGAGCTGTTTTTT. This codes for CASTKDTSNTGELFF.

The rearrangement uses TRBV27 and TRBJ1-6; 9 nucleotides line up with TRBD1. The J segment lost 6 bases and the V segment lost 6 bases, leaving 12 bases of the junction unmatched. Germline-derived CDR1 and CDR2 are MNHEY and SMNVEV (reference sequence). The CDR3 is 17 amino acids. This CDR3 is CASSQLAGTGSNSPLHF. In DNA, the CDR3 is TGTGCCAGCAGCCAGCTGGCGGGGACAGGGTCTAATTCACCCCTCCACTTT.

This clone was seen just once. The CDR3 sequence: CASSLSQNYGYTF. CDR3 bases: TGTGCCAGCAGCTTATCACAGAACTATGGCTACACCTTC. This sequence joins TRBV7-9 and TRBJ1-2; unclear D gene. In germline, CDR1 is SEHNR, CDR2 FQNEAQ (reference sequence). There are 13 residues in the CDR3. Trimming removed 2 bases at V and 2 bases at J, with 6 bases between.

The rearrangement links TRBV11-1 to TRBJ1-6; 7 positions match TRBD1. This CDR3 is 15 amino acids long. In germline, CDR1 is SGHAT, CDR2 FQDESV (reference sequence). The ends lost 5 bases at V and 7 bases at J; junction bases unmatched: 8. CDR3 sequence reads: CASSPPDRKNSPLHF. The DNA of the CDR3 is TGTGCCAGCAGCCCCCCGGACAGGAAAAATTCACCCCTCCACTTT.

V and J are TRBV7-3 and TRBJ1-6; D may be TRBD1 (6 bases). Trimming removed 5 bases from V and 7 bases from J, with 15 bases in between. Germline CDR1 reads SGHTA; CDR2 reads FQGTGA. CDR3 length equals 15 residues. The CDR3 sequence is CASSEKAGVNSPLHF. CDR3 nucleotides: TGTGCCAGCAGCGAAAAGGCAGGGGTAAATTCACCCCTCCACTTT.

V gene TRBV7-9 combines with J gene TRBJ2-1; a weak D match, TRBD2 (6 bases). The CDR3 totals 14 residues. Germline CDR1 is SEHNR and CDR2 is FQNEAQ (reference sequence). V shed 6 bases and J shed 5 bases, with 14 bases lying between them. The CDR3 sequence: CASRLPGLDNEQFF. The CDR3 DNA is TGTGCCAGCAGACTTCCGGGACTTGACAATGAGCAGTTCTTC.

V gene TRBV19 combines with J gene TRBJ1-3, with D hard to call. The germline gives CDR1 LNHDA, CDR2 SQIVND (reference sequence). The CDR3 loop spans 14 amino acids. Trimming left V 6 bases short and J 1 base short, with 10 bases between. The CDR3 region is CASRKRESGNTIYF. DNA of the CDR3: TGTGCCAGTAGAAAACGGGAGTCTGGAAACACCATATATTTT.

The CDR3, as DNA: TGTGCCTGGGGCCGTGGGGGGACTGAAGCTTTCTTT. As protein: CAWGRGGTEAFF. This chain links TRBV30 with TRBJ1-1; weak D call: TRBD1 (5 bases). V was cut by 5 bases and J by 5 bases, with 12 bases left in between. CDR1 and CDR2 (germline): GTSNPN, SVGIG (reference sequence). The length of the CDR3 is 12 residues.

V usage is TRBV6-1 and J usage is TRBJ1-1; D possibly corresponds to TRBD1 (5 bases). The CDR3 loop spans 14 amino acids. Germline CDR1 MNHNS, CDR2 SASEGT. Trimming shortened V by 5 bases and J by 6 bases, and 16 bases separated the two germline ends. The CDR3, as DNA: TGTGCCAGCAGTCTTAGACAGTGGGAGGCTGAAGCTTTCTTT. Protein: CASSLRQWEAEAFF.

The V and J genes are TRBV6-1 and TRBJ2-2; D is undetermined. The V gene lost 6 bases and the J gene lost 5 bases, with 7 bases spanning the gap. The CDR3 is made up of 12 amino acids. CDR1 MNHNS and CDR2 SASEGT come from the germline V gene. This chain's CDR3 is CASRLRTGELFF. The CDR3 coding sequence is TGTGCCAGCAGGCTGAGGACCGGGGAGCTGTTTTTT.

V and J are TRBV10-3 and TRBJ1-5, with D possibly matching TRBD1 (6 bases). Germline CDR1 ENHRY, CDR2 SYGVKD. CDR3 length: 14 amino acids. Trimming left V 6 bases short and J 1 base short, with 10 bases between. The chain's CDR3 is CAISPDRSNQPQHF. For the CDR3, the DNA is TGTGCCATCAGCCCGGACAGAAGCAATCAGCCCCAGCATTTT.

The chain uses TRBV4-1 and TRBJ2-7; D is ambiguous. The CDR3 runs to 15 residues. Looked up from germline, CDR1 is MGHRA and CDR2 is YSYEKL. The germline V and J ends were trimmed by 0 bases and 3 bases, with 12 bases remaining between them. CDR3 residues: CASSQDLGYGYEQYF. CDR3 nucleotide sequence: TGCGCCAGCAGCCAAGATTTGGGCTATGGCTACGAGCAGTACTTC.

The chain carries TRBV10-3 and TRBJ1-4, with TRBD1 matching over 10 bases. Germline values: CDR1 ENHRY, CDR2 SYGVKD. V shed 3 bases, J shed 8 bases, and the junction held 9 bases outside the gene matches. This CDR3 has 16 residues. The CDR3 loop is CAISDPGQGEGEKLFF. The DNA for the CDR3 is TGTGCCATCAGTGACCCTGGACAGGGGGAAGGGGAAAAACTGTTTTTT.

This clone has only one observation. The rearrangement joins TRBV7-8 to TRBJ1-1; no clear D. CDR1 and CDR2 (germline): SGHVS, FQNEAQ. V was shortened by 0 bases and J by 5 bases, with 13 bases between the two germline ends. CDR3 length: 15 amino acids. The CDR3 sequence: CASSLARWFGTEAFF. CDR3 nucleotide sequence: TGTGCCAGCAGCTTAGCGAGGTGGTTCGGGACTGAAGCTTTCTTT.

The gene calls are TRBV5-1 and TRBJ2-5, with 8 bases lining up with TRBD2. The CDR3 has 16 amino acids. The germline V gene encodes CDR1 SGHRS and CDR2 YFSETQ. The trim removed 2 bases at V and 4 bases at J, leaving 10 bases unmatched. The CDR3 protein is CASSFSGRGVTETQYF. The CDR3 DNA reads TGCGCCAGCAGCTTTTCGGGGCGGGGGGTTACAGAGACCCAGTACTTC.

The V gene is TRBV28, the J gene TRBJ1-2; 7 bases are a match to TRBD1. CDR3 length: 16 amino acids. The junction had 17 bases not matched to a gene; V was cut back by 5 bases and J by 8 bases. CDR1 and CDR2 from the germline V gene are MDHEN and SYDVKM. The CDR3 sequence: CASSPGGPLSTGGYTF. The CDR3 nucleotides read TGTGCCAGCAGTCCAGGGGGACCACTATCGACGGGAGGCTACACCTTC.

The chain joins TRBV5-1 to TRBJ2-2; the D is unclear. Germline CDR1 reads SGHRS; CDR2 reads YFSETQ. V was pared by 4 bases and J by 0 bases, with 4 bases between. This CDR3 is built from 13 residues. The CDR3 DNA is TGCGCCAGCAGCCCCGCGAACACCGGGGAGCTGTTTTTT. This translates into CASSPANTGELFF. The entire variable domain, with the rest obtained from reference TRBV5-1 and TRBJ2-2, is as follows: KAGVTQTPRYLIKTRGQQVTLSCSPISGHRSVSWYQQTPGQGLQFLFEYFSETQRNKGNFPGRFSGRQFSNSRSEMNVSTLELGDSALYLCASSPANTGELFFGEGSRLTVL.

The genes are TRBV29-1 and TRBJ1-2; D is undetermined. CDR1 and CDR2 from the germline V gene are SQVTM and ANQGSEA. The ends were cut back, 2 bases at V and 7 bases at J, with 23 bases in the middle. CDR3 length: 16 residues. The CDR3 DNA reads TGCAGCGTTGAACGGACTGGCCGATCCCTAACGGGTGGCTACACCTTC. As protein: CSVERTGRSLTGGYTF.

CDR3 sequence: CATSRDPSGGAGTDTQYF. DNA of the CDR3: TGTGCCACCAGCAGAGATCCTAGCGGGGGGGCCGGCACAGATACGCAGTATTTT. The chain joins TRBV15 to TRBJ2-3, with 12 bases that match TRBD2. The germline V gene encodes CDR1 LNHNV and CDR2 YYDKDF (reference sequence). The J segment lost 1 base and the V segment lost 0 bases, leaving 5 bases of the junction unmatched. The CDR3 covers 18 residues.

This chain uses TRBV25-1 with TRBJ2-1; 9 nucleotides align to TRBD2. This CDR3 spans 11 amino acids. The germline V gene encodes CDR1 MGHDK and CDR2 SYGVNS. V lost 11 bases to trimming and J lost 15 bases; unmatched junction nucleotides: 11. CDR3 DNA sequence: TGTGCCGTCAGATGGCGGGGGGGCGGGTTCTTC. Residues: CAVRWRGGGFF.

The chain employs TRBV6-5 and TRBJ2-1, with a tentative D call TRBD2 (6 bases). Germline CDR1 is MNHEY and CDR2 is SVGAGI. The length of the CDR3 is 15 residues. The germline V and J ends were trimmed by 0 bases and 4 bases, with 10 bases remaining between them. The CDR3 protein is CASSYSAREYNEQFF. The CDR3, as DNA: TGTGCCAGCAGTTACTCAGCCCGGGAGTACAATGAGCAGTTCTTC.

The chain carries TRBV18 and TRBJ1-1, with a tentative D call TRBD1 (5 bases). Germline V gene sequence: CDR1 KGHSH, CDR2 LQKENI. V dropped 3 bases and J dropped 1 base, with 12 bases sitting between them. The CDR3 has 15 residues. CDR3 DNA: TGTGCCAGCTCACCGGGCAGGGCTAGGAACACTGAAGCTTTCTTT. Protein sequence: CASSPGRARNTEAFF.

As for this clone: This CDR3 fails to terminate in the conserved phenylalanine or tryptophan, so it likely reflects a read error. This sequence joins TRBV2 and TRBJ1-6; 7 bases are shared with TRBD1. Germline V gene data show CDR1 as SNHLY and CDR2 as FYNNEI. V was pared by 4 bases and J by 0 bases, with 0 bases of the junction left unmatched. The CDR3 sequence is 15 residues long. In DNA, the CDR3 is TGTGCCAGCAGTGGACAGGGCTCCTATAATTCACCCCTCCACCTT. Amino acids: CASSGQGSYNSPLHL.